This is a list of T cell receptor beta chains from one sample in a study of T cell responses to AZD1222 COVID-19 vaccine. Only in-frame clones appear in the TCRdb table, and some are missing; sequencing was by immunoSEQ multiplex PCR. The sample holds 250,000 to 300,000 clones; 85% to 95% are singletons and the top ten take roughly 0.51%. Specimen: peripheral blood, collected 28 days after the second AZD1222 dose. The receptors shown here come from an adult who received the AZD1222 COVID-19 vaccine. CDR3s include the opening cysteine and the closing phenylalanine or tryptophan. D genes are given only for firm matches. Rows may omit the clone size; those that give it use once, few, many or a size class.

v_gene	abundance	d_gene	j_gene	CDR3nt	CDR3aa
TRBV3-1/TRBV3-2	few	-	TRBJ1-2	TGTGCCAGCAGCCGGGCGATGTCCTATGGCTACACCTTC	CASSRAMSYGYTF
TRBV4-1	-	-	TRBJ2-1	TGCGCCAGCAGTCGGACAAACGCGCTTTACAATGAGCAGTTCTTC	CASSRTNALYNEQFF
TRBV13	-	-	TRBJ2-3	TGTGCCAGCAGCTTAGGTCGGGGAGATACGCAGTATTTT	CASSLGRGDTQYF
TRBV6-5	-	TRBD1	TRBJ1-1	TGTGCCAGCAGTTCTCCGACAGGGGGGACTGAAGCTTTCTTT	CASSSPTGGTEAFF
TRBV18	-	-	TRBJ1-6	TGTGCCAGCTCACCGGACAGCCGGCCTAATTCACCCCTCCACTTT	CASSPDSRPNSPLHF
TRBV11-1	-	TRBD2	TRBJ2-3	TGTGCCAGCAGTTCCGAGACTAGCGGGAAGGGAGATACGCAGTATTTT	CASSSETSGKGDTQYF
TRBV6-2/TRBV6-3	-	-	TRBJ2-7	TGTGCCAGCAGTACCGGGCCTGAGCAGTACTTC	CASSTGPEQYF
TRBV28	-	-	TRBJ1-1	TGTGCCAGCAGTCCCCCACAAAGGGGGATGTCTTTCTTT	CASSPPQRGMSFF
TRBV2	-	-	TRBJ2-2	TGTGCCAGCAGTTCTGGGACCGGGGAGCTGTTTTTT	CASSSGTGELFF
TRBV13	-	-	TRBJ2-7	TGTGCCAGCAGCGTTGCTGGCTACGAGCAGTACTTC	CASSVAGYEQYF
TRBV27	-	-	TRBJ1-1	TGTGCCAGCAACACGTTGGGAAACACTGAAGCTTTCTTT	CASNTLGNTEAFF
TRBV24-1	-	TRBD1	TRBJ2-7	TGTGCCACCAGTGACCTGGGGGACAGGGGCTGGGAGCAGTACTTC	CATSDLGDRGWEQYF
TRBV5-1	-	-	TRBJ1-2	TGCGCCAGCTCCTGGGGCGAAGGCTATGGCTACACCTTC	CASSWGEGYGYTF
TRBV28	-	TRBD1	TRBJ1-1	TGTGCCAGCAGTTTATCCCCGACAGGGATGAGCACTGAAGCTTTCTTT	CASSLSPTGMSTEAFF
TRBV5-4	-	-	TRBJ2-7	TGTGCCAGCAGCTCAGGGAATAATATCTACGAGCAGTACTTC	CASSSGNNIYEQYF
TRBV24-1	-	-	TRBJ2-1	TGTGCCACCAGTGATAAGGGCAGGGGCGTCAATGAGCAGTTCTTC	CATSDKGRGVNEQFF
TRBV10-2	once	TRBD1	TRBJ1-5	TGCGCCAGCAGTGACGACAGGGATCGCAATCAGCCCCAGCATTTT	CASSDDRDRNQPQHF
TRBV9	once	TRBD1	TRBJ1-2	TGTGCCAGCAGCGTAGAAAGGAGCGGACAGGGGAAGGATGGCTACACCTTC	CASSVERSGQGKDGYTF
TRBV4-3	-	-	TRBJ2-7	TGCGCCAGCAGTAAGACGTTCACCTACGAGCAGTACTTC	CASSKTFTYEQYF
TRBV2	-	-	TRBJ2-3	TGTGCCAGCAGTGGGGCCTCGGATACGCAGTATTTT	CASSGASDTQYF
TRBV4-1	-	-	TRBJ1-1	TGCGCCAGCAGCCAAGATCACGGGGGGCCTGAAGCTTTCTTT	CASSQDHGGPEAFF
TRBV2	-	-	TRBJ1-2	TGTGCCAGCAGTGAGGTGGGAGGGGATGGCTACACCTTC	CASSEVGGDGYTF
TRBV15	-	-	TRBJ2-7	TGTGCCACCAGCAGAGATCGGGCCAAATCCTACGAGCAGTACTTC	CATSRDRAKSYEQYF
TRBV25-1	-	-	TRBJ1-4	TGTGCCAGCAGTGAATATGGGGGCGCCGGGGAAAAACTGTTTTTT	CASSEYGGAGEKLFF
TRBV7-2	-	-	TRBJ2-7	TGTGCCAGCAGCTTAGGACTGGCTGATCTGGGCGAGCAGTACTTC	CASSLGLADLGEQYF
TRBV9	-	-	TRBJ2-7	TGTGCCAGCAGCGTAGGGAACAGTGGGGCAAGGGAGCAGTACTTC	CASSVGNSGAREQYF
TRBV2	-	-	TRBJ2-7	TGTGCCAGCAGTGAAGCGCAGAGGGGAGCTATCTCCTACGAGCAGTACTTC	CASSEAQRGAISYEQYF
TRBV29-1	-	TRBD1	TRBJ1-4	TGCAGCGTCGGGACAGGGGCTGAAAAACTGTTTTTT	CSVGTGAEKLFF
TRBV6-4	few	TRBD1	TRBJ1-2	TGTGCCAGCAGTGACAACTACAGGGGAGGTGGCTACACCTTC	CASSDNYRGGGYTF
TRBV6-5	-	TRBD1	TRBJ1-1	TGTGCCAGCAGTTACGACAGGGGCTTTGAAGCTTTCTTT	CASSYDRGFEAFF
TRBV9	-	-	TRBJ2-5	TGTGCCAGCAGCACTGGTAGCAGGGGGGAAGGCCGGGAAGAGACCCAGTACTTC	CASSTGSRGEGREETQYF
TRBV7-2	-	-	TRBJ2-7	TGTGCCAGCAGCTTATGGGGGACTCCCTACGAGCAGTACTTC	CASSLWGTPYEQYF
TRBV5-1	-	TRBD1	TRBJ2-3	TGCGCCAGCAGCTCGGGACAGCCAACAGATACGCAGTATTTT	CASSSGQPTDTQYF
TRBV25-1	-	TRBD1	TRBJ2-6	TGTGCCAGCAGTGAGGCAGGGGGCGACGGGGCCAACGTCCTGACTTTC	CASSEAGGDGANVLTF
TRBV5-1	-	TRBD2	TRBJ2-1	TGCGCCAGCAGCCTAGCGGGAGGGCCGAATGAGCAGTTCTTC	CASSLAGGPNEQFF
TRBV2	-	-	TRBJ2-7	TGTGCCAGCAGGCCCCGGGGCTACGAGCAGTACTTC	CASRPRGYEQYF
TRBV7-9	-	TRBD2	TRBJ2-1	TGTGCCGGGAGGGCAATCTCCTACAATGAGCAGTTCTTC	CAGRAISYNEQFF
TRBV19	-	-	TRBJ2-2	TGTGCCAGTAGTATAGGCTCGAGGGCCGGGGAGCTGTTTTTT	CASSIGSRAGELFF
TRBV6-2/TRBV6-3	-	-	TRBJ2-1	TGTGCCAGCAGCCCCTCTGGGGTATCCTACAATGAGCAGTTCTTC	CASSPSGVSYNEQFF
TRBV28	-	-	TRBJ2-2	TGTGCCAGCAGTTACCGATACTCAAAACGGGGCACCGGGGAGCTGTTTTTT	CASSYRYSKRGTGELFF
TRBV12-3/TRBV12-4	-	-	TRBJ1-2	TGTGCCAGCAGCCCTCGCCCTAACTATGGCTACACCTTC	CASSPRPNYGYTF
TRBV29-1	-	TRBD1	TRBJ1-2	TGCAGCGTTGAAGAAGGTTGGGACAGGCAAACACTAGTCCGCTATGGCTACACCTTC	CSVEEGWDRQTLVRYGYTF
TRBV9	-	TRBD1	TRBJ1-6	TGTGCCAGCAGCGCTGGGGCGAGGGGGCCGCAGGAGGAATCACCCCTCCACTTT	CASSAGARGPQEESPLHF
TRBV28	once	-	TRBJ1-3	TGTGCCAGCAGTCCCCCCCTTTCGCGGGCGAACACCATATATTTT	CASSPPLSRANTIYF
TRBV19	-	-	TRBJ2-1	TGTGCCACCCGGGCGGCGGGATCCAGCTCCTACAATGAGCAGTTCTTC	CATRAAGSSSYNEQFF
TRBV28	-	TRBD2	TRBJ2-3	TGTGCCAGCAGTTGGGAACTAGCGGGAGGGCCCGCGGATACGCAGTATTTT	CASSWELAGGPADTQYF